The next 21 T cell receptor beta chains were all read from a single sample in a study of regulatory T cells in long-lasting Graves disease. Time point described: newly diagnosed GD, antithyroid drugs for less than 3 months. Scientists built the TCR library using RNA that was extracted from PBMCs. Library construction for TCR beta used iRepertoire HTBI primers and Arm-PCR of CDR3 regions. TCRdb passed the multiplex PCR reads through MiXCR, listing each CDR3 protein once. The data hold some 250,000 distinct CDR3 sequences, with 18% observed a single time. These sequences were also reported in another study, on T cells in Graves' hyperthyroidism and ophthalmopathy.

The input for sequencing was peripheral blood mononuclear cells (PBMCs), taken at new diagnosis, from a patient treated with antithyroid drugs. Source of these receptors: a woman in her 30s with Graves disease.

The DNA for the CDR3 is TGTGCCAGCAGCTTCAAGGGGGCGAGCTCTGGGGCCAACGTCCTGACTTTC. Its translation: CASSFKGASSGANVLTF. The chain has TRBV5-5 and TRBJ2-6; 7 bases map to TRBD1. The CDR3 runs 17 residues. J was trimmed by 0 bases and V by 2 bases; bases with no gene match: 5. The germline gives CDR1 SGHKS, CDR2 YYEKEE (reference sequence). The whole variable domain, remainder taken from reference TRBV5-5 and TRBJ2-6, is DAGVTQSPTHLIKTRGQQVTLRCSPISGHKSVSWYQQVLGQGPQFIFQYYEKEERGRGNFPDRFSARQFPNYSSELNVNALLLGDSALYLCASSFKGASSGANVLTFGAGSRLTVL.

There are many counts of this clonotype. V and J are TRBV12-3 or TRBV12-4 and TRBJ2-6; D unresolved. This CDR3 has 13 amino acids. Trimming shortened V by 7 bases and J by 1 base, and 5 bases separated the two germline ends. The CDR3 protein is CASIKSGANVLTF. In nucleotides, the CDR3 is TGTGCCAGCATTAAATCTGGGGCCAACGTCCTGACTTTC.

This clonotype was counted at least ten times. The chain employs TRBV7-9 and TRBJ2-1; D remains ambiguous. Trimming pared 4 bases from V and 0 bases from J, leaving 7 bases between. The V gene's germline CDR1 is SEHNR and CDR2 FQNEAQ (reference sequence). The CDR3 is 14 amino acids. This CDR3 is CASSWRPSYNEQFF. CDR3 DNA sequence: TGTGCCAGCAGCTGGCGGCCCTCCTACAATGAGCAGTTCTTC.

This clonotype was counted ten times or more. V and J are TRBV4-1 and TRBJ1-2, with D unclear. The CDR3 totals 15 residues. From germline, CDR1 is MGHRA and CDR2 YSYEKL. Trimming left V 0 bases short and J 4 bases short, with 12 bases between. CDR3 in amino acids: CASSQDEGSSYGYTF. As DNA, the CDR3 is TGCGCCAGCAGCCAAGATGAGGGCAGTTCCTATGGCTACACCTTC.

This clonotype was observed a handful of times. The CDR3 spells CSAKLSWETQYF. DNA for the CDR3: TGCAGTGCTAAACTATCTTGGGAGACCCAGTACTTC. The genes are TRBV20-1 and TRBJ2-5; D uncertain. The CDR3 runs to 12 residues. Germline V CDR1 and CDR2: DFQATT, SNEGSKA (reference sequence). Trimming left V 4 bases short and J 5 bases short, with 11 bases between.

V usage is TRBV20-1 and J usage is TRBJ1-6; D uncertain. CDR3 length: 16 residues. Germline V gives CDR1 DFQATT, CDR2 SNEGSKA (reference sequence). Trimming cost V 6 bases and J 0 bases, with 15 bases left between them. The CDR3 protein is CSARPAENSYNSPLHF. DNA for the CDR3: TGCAGTGCCCGTCCCGCGGAGAACTCCTATAATTCACCCCTCCACTTT.

This clonotype was picked up many times. The V call is TRBV19, the J call TRBJ1-5; 7 nucleotides match TRBD1. Per the germline V gene, CDR1 is LNHDA and CDR2 is SQIVND (reference sequence). CDR3 length equals 13 residues. V shed 8 bases, J shed 11 bases, and the junction held 12 bases outside the gene matches. The CDR3 DNA sequence: TGTGCCAGTCGGGACAGAGCTGCGGGGGCCCAGCATTTT. It codes for CASRDRAAGAQHF.

In its sample, this clonotype was seen many times. This chain links TRBV6-2 or TRBV6-3 with TRBJ2-5; D perhaps matches TRBD1 (5 bases). In germline, CDR1 is MNHEY, CDR2 SVGEGT. The CDR3 loop spans 12 amino acids. The germline V and J ends were trimmed by 6 bases and 0 bases, with 5 bases remaining between them. The CDR3 coding sequence is TGTGCCAGCAGAGGGGACCAAGAGACCCAGTACTTC. Protein product: CASRGDQETQYF.

Many counts were recorded for this clonotype. CDR3 in DNA: TGCAGTGCTAAGATCCGCGACAATCAGCCCCAGCATTTT. Protein product: CSAKIRDNQPQHF. The gene calls are TRBV20-1 and TRBJ1-5; D is undetermined. V was cut by 4 bases and J by 3 bases, with 10 bases left in between. This CDR3 region has 13 residues. The germline V gene has CDR1 DFQATT and CDR2 SNEGSKA (reference sequence).

This clonotype was seen repeatedly, ten times or more. This chain uses TRBV27 with TRBJ1-1, with no clear D. CDR3 length: 13 residues. Deletions cut 5 bases from V and 5 bases from J, with 12 bases between. CDR1 and CDR2 (germline): MNHEY, SMNVEV (reference sequence). The CDR3 region is CASSHLMSTEAFF. CDR3 sequence (DNA): TGTGCCAGCAGTCACCTCATGAGTACTGAAGCTTTCTTT.

This clonotype was counted at least ten times. The rearrangement joins TRBV11-2 to TRBJ2-7, with a possible D match to TRBD1 (6 bases). V dropped 3 bases and J dropped 2 bases, with 8 bases sitting between them. The CDR3 is 13 amino acids. Germline assignment: CDR1 SGHAT and CDR2 FQNNGV. CDR3: CASSFGQTYEQYF. CDR3 in DNA: TGTGCCAGCAGCTTCGGACAGACCTACGAGCAGTACTTC.

This clonotype was seen at least ten times. V and J are TRBV7-2 and TRBJ1-1, with 9 bases that match TRBD1. Looked up from germline, CDR1 is SGHTA and CDR2 is FQGNSA. The CDR3 loop spans 14 amino acids. V was pared by 6 bases and J by 6 bases, with 8 bases of the junction left unmatched. The CDR3 loop is CASRWDRENPEAFF. Here the CDR3 DNA reads TGTGCCAGCAGGTGGGACAGGGAAAATCCTGAAGCTTTCTTT.

This clonotype was counted many times. The gene calls are TRBV6-1 and TRBJ1-2; no clear D gene. The V gene lost 8 bases and the J gene lost 2 bases, with 12 bases spanning the gap. The CDR3 sequence is 13 residues long. The germline gives CDR1 MNHNS, CDR2 SASEGT. The CDR3 loop reads CASSSSTNYGYTF. The CDR3 DNA is TGTGCCAGCTCCAGCTCCACAAACTATGGCTACACCTTC.

There are many counts of this clonotype. The chain links TRBV20-1 to TRBJ2-3, with TRBD2 matching 12 bases. The CDR3 runs 15 residues. CDR1 DFQATT and CDR2 SNEGSKA come from the germline V gene (reference sequence). After removal of 1 base from V and 5 bases from J, the junction contained 4 bases not matched to a gene. The CDR3 DNA reads as TGCAGTGCTAGAGGACTAGCGGGGGCCATAGATACGCAGTATTTT. Translating it yields CSARGLAGAIDTQYF.

About this clonotype itself: This clone may be a read error of a much larger clone one base away. The chain has TRBV12-3 or TRBV12-4 and TRBJ2-1; 10 positions agree with TRBD2. The DNA matches TRBJ2-5 better at its end, which makes the J call doubtful. CDR3 length equals 16 residues. The DNA for the CDR3 is TGTGCCAGCAGTTTAGCGTCTGAGGGACTAGCGGAGACCCAGTACTTC. Translated, it gives CASSLASEGLAETQYF.

This clonotype was seen at least ten times. The chain joins TRBV3-1 to TRBJ2-7, with D maybe TRBD2 (5 bases). Germline V CDR1 and CDR2: LGHDT, YNNKEL (reference sequence). CDR3 length equals 15 residues. V was cut by 1 base and J by 3 bases, with 13 bases left in between. CDR3 amino acids: CASSQAPGLGYEQYF. The CDR3 coding sequence is TGTGCCAGCAGCCAAGCCCCAGGACTTGGCTACGAGCAGTACTTC.

CDR3 protein: CASSGRDATDTQYF. Written as DNA, the CDR3 is TGTGCCAGCAGTGGTCGGGACGCCACAGATACGCAGTATTTT. The rearrangement uses TRBV5-4 and TRBJ2-3; the D gene could be TRBD1 or TRBD2 (5 bases each). The germline gives CDR1 SGHNT, CDR2 YYREEE (reference sequence). This CDR3 is built from 14 residues. V was pared by 5 bases and J by 2 bases, with 12 bases between. Full variable domain (outside the CDR3, taken from reference TRBV5-4 and TRBJ2-3): ETGVTQSPTHLIKTRGQQVTLRCSSQSGHNTVSWYQQALGQGPQFIFQYYREEENGRGNFPPRFSGLQFPNYSSELNVNALELDDSALYLCASSGRDATDTQYFGPGTRLTVL.

In its sample, this clonotype was seen many times. The chain carries TRBV7-2 and TRBJ1-6, with D perhaps TRBD1 (6 bases). The V end lost 2 bases, the J end lost 10 bases, and 15 bases lay between the germline ends. Germline CDR1 SGHTA, CDR2 FQGNSA. This CDR3 contains 15 residues. CDR3 residues: CASSLSGTGGSPLHF. In DNA form, the CDR3 reads TGTGCCAGCAGCTTATCGGGGACCGGGGGCTCACCCCTCCACTTT. The whole variable domain, remainder taken from reference TRBV7-2 and TRBJ1-6, is GAGVSQSPSNKVTEKGKDVELRCDPISGHTALYWYRQSLGQGLEFLIYFQGNSAPDKSGLPSDRFSAERTGGSVSTLTIQRTQQEDSAVYLCASSLSGTGGSPLHFGNGTRLTVT.

This clonotype was detected many times. The V call is TRBV12-3 or TRBV12-4, the J call TRBJ2-1; 9 bases map to TRBD2. The junction had 8 bases not matched to a gene; V was cut back by 2 bases and J by 9 bases. CDR3 size: 15 residues. The CDR3 DNA sequence: TGTGCCAGCAGTTTATCCGGGGGACTAGCCTTTGAGCAGTTCTTC. It specifies CASSLSGGLAFEQFF.

This clonotype was counted at least ten times. The CDR3 nucleotides are TGTGCCAGCAGCTTAGAATGGAGTACCGGGGAGCTGTTTTTT. Translation: CASSLEWSTGELFF. This chain uses TRBV11-2 with TRBJ2-2, with unresolved D. Germline-derived CDR1 and CDR2 are SGHAT and FQNNGV. V shed 0 bases and J shed 5 bases, with 7 bases lying between them. This CDR3 is 14 amino acids long.

This clonotype was observed a handful of times. Germline and junction disagree at one end, which may indicate a read error. The chain is built from TRBV3-1 and TRBJ1-1; D is uncertain. The CDR3 length is 13 residues. Germline V gives CDR1 LGHDT, CDR2 YNNKEL (reference sequence). The CDR3 sequence is CASSQARRDRAFF. In DNA, the CDR3 is TGCGCCAGCAGCCAAGCCCGCCGAGACCGAGCTTTCTTT.